These 7 T cell receptor beta chains were all obtained from the same sample, sequenced in a study of CD8 T cells in Susac syndrome. It was with random hexamers that roughly 0.45 to 1 ug RNA was reverse transcribed. One entry per CDR3 protein results from TCRdb running MiXCR on the immunoSEQ multiplex PCR reads. The sample records fewer than 35,000 distinct CDR3 sequences, 94% being singletons. The sample was CD8+ T cells from PBMCs. The receptor source for this set is a human donor in good health.

This chain uses TRBV4-1 with TRBJ2-1, with no clear D. Germline CDR1 MGHRA, CDR2 YSYEKL. V was shortened by 3 bases and J by 4 bases, with 19 bases between the two germline ends. This CDR3 has 17 amino acids. The CDR3 loop is CASSHGFGPESYNEQFF. The CDR3 nucleotides read TGCGCCAGCAGCCACGGTTTTGGCCCCGAATCGTACAATGAGCAGTTCTTC.

The chain carries TRBV19 and TRBJ2-1, with 11 bases aligning to TRBD2. V was pared by 9 bases and J by 1 base, with 8 bases of the junction left unmatched. Per the germline V gene, CDR1 is LNHDA and CDR2 is SQIVND (reference sequence). The CDR3 contains 16 residues. CDR3 amino acids: CASTHTSGGSYNEQFF. Written as DNA, the CDR3 is TGTGCCAGCACCCACACTAGCGGGGGTTCCTACAATGAGCAGTTCTTC.

V usage is TRBV10-2 and J usage is TRBJ1-2, with D unresolved. The CDR3 spans 14 residues. V gave up 3 bases and J gave up 8 bases, with 16 bases separating them. The germline gives CDR1 WSHSY, CDR2 SAAADI. Here the CDR3 reads CASSDSRRWEGYTF. CDR3 bases: TGCGCCAGCAGTGACTCACGCCGCTGGGAAGGCTACACCTTC.

The rearrangement joins TRBV12-5 to TRBJ2-1, with 11 bases lining up with TRBD2. J lost 6 bases, V lost 2 bases, and 12 bases had no gene match. Germline-derived CDR1 and CDR2 are LGHNT and FRNRAP. This CDR3 comprises 18 residues. The CDR3 protein is CASGLLTSGILRPNEQFF. DNA for the CDR3: TGTGCTAGTGGTTTGTTGACTAGCGGGATCCTCAGGCCCAATGAGCAGTTCTTC. Full variable domain (missing parts from reference TRBV12-5 and TRBJ2-1): DARVTQTPRHKVTEMGQEVTMRCQPILGHNTVFWYRQTMMQGLELLAYFRNRAPLDDSGMPKDRFSAEMPDATLATLKIQPSEPRDSAVYFCASGLLTSGILRPNEQFFGPGTRLTVL.

The chain has TRBV4-1 and TRBJ1-2, with a possible D match to TRBD1 (5 bases). This CDR3 contains 13 residues. The V end was cut by 4 bases, the J end by 2 bases, with 8 bases between. From germline, CDR1 is MGHRA and CDR2 YSYEKL. Here the CDR3 reads CASSPGGNYGYTF. The CDR3 region has the DNA TGCGCCAGCAGCCCCGGGGGGAACTATGGCTACACCTTC.

The chain joins TRBV27 to TRBJ1-1; TRBD1 might be the D (6 bases). The CDR3 is 14 amino acids. Per the germline V gene, CDR1 is MNHEY and CDR2 is SMNVEV (reference sequence). Trimming shortened V by 3 bases and J by 11 bases, and 19 bases separated the two germline ends. The CDR3 spells CASSFLRSGVDAFF. The CDR3 DNA sequence: TGTGCCAGCAGTTTCCTCAGGTCAGGGGTTGACGCTTTCTTT.

V usage is TRBV4-3 and J usage is TRBJ1-2, with 12 bases fitting TRBD1. Looked up from germline, CDR1 is LGHNA and CDR2 is YSLEER. The CDR3 contains 15 residues. V lost 1 base to trimming and J lost 7 bases; unmatched junction nucleotides: 4. In DNA form, the CDR3 reads TGCGCCAGCAGCCAAGGGGGACAGGGGGCGCTTGGCTACACCTTC. Translating gives CASSQGGQGALGYTF.